This entry lists 23 T cell receptor beta chains sequenced from one sample in a study of brain T cells in children with intractable seizures. The time point was: blood from clinic visit 5 months post-surgery; TSC patient then seizure free. This table comes from immunoSEQ multiplex PCR, and its TCRdb copy is limited to in-frame clones, with some not included. This sample has 340,000 or so clones, with 93% found just once. The sample consisted of peripheral blood, taken roughly 5 months after surgery. These receptor sequences come from a boy under two years old with tuberous sclerosis and intractable seizures.

The rearrangement links TRBV6-6 to TRBJ2-1; TRBD2 matches at 7 bases. The V and J ends lost 8 bases and 3 bases, in that order; junction bases with no gene match: 1. From germline, CDR1 is MNHNY and CDR2 SVGAGI (reference sequence). The CDR3 spans 12 residues. CDR3: CASGGDYNEQFF. CDR3 DNA sequence: TGTGCCAGCGGGGGGGACTACAATGAGCAGTTCTTC.

The CDR3 DNA reads TGTGCCACCAGTGATTTCAATTTGGTAAAGGGGGCGTACGAGCAGTACTTC. This codes for CATSDFNLVKGAYEQYF. The chain is built from TRBV24-1 and TRBJ2-7; 7 bases agree with TRBD1. The CDR3 totals 17 residues. Germline CDR1 KGHDR, CDR2 SFDVKD. The V gene end was trimmed by 1 base and the J gene end by 4 bases; junction bases not matched to a gene: 12.

The gene calls are TRBV24-1 and TRBJ1-4; D not resolved. Trimming took off 3 bases at V and 8 bases at J, with 12 bases between the two ends. The CDR3 covers 14 residues. The germline V gene encodes CDR1 KGHDR and CDR2 SFDVKD. The CDR3 DNA reads as TGTGCCACCAGTGATACGCTGGGTGAAGAAAAACTGTTTTTT. Protein product: CATSDTLGEEKLFF.

V is TRBV13 and J is TRBJ1-1, with a possible D match to TRBD1 (5 bases). Germline CDR1 and CDR2: PRHDT and FYEKMQ (reference sequence). The CDR3 spans 12 residues. Trimming left V 0 bases short and J 6 bases short, with 5 bases between. Here the CDR3 DNA reads TGTGCCAGCAGCTTAGGGACAGCTGAAGCTTTCTTT. Its protein product is CASSLGTAEAFF.

V and J are TRBV7-9 and TRBJ2-1, with TRBD1 matching 7 bases. Germline values: CDR1 SEHNR, CDR2 FQNEAQ (reference sequence). There are 16 residues in the CDR3. V dropped 2 bases and J dropped 8; count of bases not matched to a gene: 12. CDR3: CASSLPLGRDSDEQFF. The CDR3 coding sequence is TGTGCCAGCAGCTTACCCCTAGGCAGGGACAGCGATGAGCAGTTCTTC.

The V gene is TRBV6-5, the J gene TRBJ2-1; D is possibly TRBD2 (5 bases). The CDR3 has 15 residues. Germline CDR1 reads MNHEY; CDR2 reads SVGAGI. V shed 6 bases and J shed 0 bases, with 12 bases lying between them. The CDR3 protein is CASRQRGFSYNEQFF. DNA of the CDR3: TGTGCCAGCAGGCAACGGGGTTTCTCCTACAATGAGCAGTTCTTC.

V is TRBV6-5 and J is TRBJ2-3; 7 nucleotides match TRBD2. V was pared by 7 bases and J by 3 bases, with 7 bases of the junction left unmatched. This CDR3 spans 14 amino acids. CDR1 and CDR2 from the germline V gene are MNHEY and SVGAGI. CDR3 nucleotide sequence: TGTGCCAGCACCTTGGGGGGGGAGACAGATACGCAGTATTTT. Translation: CASTLGGETDTQYF.

This chain uses TRBV3-1 (or the pseudogene TRBV3-2) with TRBJ2-7; 8 bases fit TRBD2. V shed 4 bases and J 0 bases; nucleotides not matched to a gene: 5. Germline CDR1 LGHDT, CDR2 YNNKEL (reference sequence). The CDR3 has 15 amino acids. The DNA for the CDR3 is TGTGCCAGCAGCCGCACCCTAGCGGGCTCCTACGAGCAGTACTTC. It codes for CASSRTLAGSYEQYF.

The V and J genes are TRBV28 and TRBJ1-1; D is unclear. V lost 3 bases, J lost 0 bases, and 11 bases lay in between. This CDR3 region has 15 residues. The V gene's germline CDR1 is MDHEN and CDR2 SYDVKM. CDR3 sequence: CASSFPQSMNTEAFF. The DNA for the CDR3 is TGTGCCAGCAGTTTCCCCCAGAGCATGAACACTGAAGCTTTCTTT.

The rearrangement joins TRBV5-1 to TRBJ2-7, with 9 bases fitting TRBD1. The junction had 8 bases not matched to a gene; V was cut back by 1 base and J by 3 bases. The germline CDR1 and CDR2 sequences are SGHRS and YFSETQ. The CDR3 spans 16 residues. CDR3 loop: CASSLSQTGGYYEQYF. CDR3 in DNA: TGCGCCAGCAGCTTGTCGCAGACAGGGGGATACTACGAGCAGTACTTC.

This chain links TRBV6-5 with TRBJ1-2, with D possibly being TRBD1 (5 bases). V lost 7 bases to trimming and J lost 8 bases, with 17 bases between them. This CDR3 has 13 residues. CDR1 MNHEY and CDR2 SVGAGI come from the germline V gene. The chain's CDR3 is CASNRGQGLGYTF. CDR3 bases: TGTGCCAGCAATAGAGGCCAGGGATTAGGCTACACCTTC.

This clone was seen a single time. CDR3 residues: CASSQGMNTEAFF. The CDR3 DNA sequence: TGTGCCAGTAGCCAAGGGATGAACACTGAAGCTTTCTTT. V usage is TRBV19 and J usage is TRBJ1-1, with no clear D. The germline V gene has CDR1 LNHDA and CDR2 SQIVND (reference sequence). Between the trimmed V and J ends, which lost 6 bases and 0 bases, there was a span of 8 bases. CDR3 length equals 13 residues. The complete variable domain, with remaining parts taken from reference TRBV19 and TRBJ1-1, reads DGGITQSPKYLFRKEGQNVTLSCEQNLNHDAMYWYRQDPGQGLRLIYYSQIVNDFQKGDIAEGYSVSREKKESFPLTVTSAQKNPTAFYLCASSQGMNTEAFFGQGTRLTVV.

The rearrangement joins TRBV28 to TRBJ2-7; tentatively, D is TRBD1 or TRBD2 (7 bases each). The ends were cut back, 6 bases at V and 1 base at J, with 13 bases in the middle. The germline CDR1 and CDR2 sequences are MDHEN and SYDVKM. The CDR3 extends over 14 amino acids. CDR3 loop: CASRPQGGSYEQYF. The CDR3 DNA reads as TGTGCCAGCAGACCCCAGGGGGGGTCCTACGAGCAGTACTTC.

The chain couples TRBV5-1 to TRBJ2-1, with TRBD2 matching 8 bases. Germline lookup yields CDR1 SGHRS and CDR2 YFSETQ. CDR3 size: 15 residues. V lost 3 bases, J lost 3 bases, and 5 bases stayed unmatched. The CDR3 is CASSSAGVVYNEQFF. The CDR3 DNA is TGCGCCAGCAGCTCAGCGGGAGTTGTCTACAATGAGCAGTTCTTC. Looking up the rest from reference TRBV5-1 and TRBJ2-1 gives the full variable domain: KAGVTQTPRYLIKTRGQQVTLSCSPISGHRSVSWYQQTPGQGLQFLFEYFSETQRNKGNFPGRFSGRQFSNSRSEMNVSTLELGDSALYLCASSSAGVVYNEQFFGPGTRLTVL.

The chain uses TRBV19 and TRBJ1-6; TRBD1 aligns across 7 bases. With V trimmed by 10 bases and J by 10 bases, 10 bases remained unmatched. CDR3 length: 13 residues. Germline CDR1 and CDR2: LNHDA and SQIVND (reference sequence). CDR3 sequence reads: CATRQGLGSPLHF. CDR3 DNA: TGTGCCACCAGACAGGGTTTGGGGTCACCCCTCCACTTT.

CDR3 sequence: CASSDRGGSNQPQHF. Written as DNA, the CDR3 is TGTGCCAGCAGTGACAGGGGAGGTAGCAATCAGCCCCAGCATTTT. The V call is TRBV2, the J call TRBJ1-5, with D possibly being TRBD1 (6 bases). Germline CDR1 SNHLY, CDR2 FYNNEI. The CDR3 has 15 residues. Trimming removed 3 bases at V and 0 bases at J, with 9 bases between. The full variable domain, in which reference TRBV2 and TRBJ1-5 provide the parts outside the CDR3, is EPEVTQTPSHQVTQMGQEVILRCVPISNHLYFYWYRQILGQKVEFLVSFYNNEISEKSEIFDDQFSVERPDGSNFTLKIRSTKLEDSAMYFCASSDRGGSNQPQHFGDGTRLSIL.

The V call is TRBV9, the J call TRBJ2-2; the match to TRBD2 covers 8 bases. CDR3 length: 16 residues. The V segment lost 4 bases and the J segment 6 bases; nucleotides outside the gene matches: 11. Germline V CDR1 and CDR2: SGDLS, YYNGEE. The CDR3 DNA follows: TGTGCCAGCAGCCTGATTCCGACTAGCGTGGCCGGGGAGCTGTTTTTT. Amino acid sequence: CASSLIPTSVAGELFF.

Only one count was recorded for this clone. At one end the junction does not follow the germline gene, possibly because of a read error. The chain has TRBV30 and TRBJ2-7; a weak D match, TRBD1 (7 bases). In germline, CDR1 is GTSNPN, CDR2 SVGIG (reference sequence). The CDR3 is made up of 14 amino acids. DNA of the CDR3: TGTGCCCGGAGGGACAGCTTAAGCTCCTACGAGCAGTACTTC. It translates to CARRDSLSSYEQYF.

The chain has TRBV7-9 and TRBJ2-1; possible D gene TRBD2, 6 bases. The CDR3 covers 15 residues. Per germline, CDR1 SEHNR and CDR2 FQNEAQ (reference sequence). The V gene lost 5 bases and the J gene lost 2 bases, with 13 bases spanning the gap. The CDR3, as DNA: TGTGCCAGCAGCGATTTGGGGGGAACCTACAATGAGCAGTTCTTC. Protein product: CASSDLGGTYNEQFF.

V usage is TRBV7-8 and J usage is TRBJ2-2; TRBD1 matches 7 bases. In germline, CDR1 is SGHVS, CDR2 FQNEAQ. The CDR3 has 15 amino acids. V lost 4 bases, J lost 3 bases, and 5 bases stayed unmatched. DNA for the CDR3: TGTGCCAGCAGCTCCGCTACAGGGGACACCGGGGAGCTGTTTTTT. Translating it yields CASSSATGDTGELFF.

The genes are TRBV19 and TRBJ1-5, with D perhaps matching TRBD1 (6 bases). In germline, CDR1 is LNHDA, CDR2 SQIVND (reference sequence). The CDR3 runs 14 residues. V shed 6 bases and J shed 1 base, with 10 bases lying between them. The CDR3 region has the DNA TGTGCCAGTAGCGGGGGCGCCAGCAATCAGCCCCAGCATTTT. Its protein product is CASSGGASNQPQHF.

The rearrangement links TRBV7-3 to TRBJ2-1, with D possibly matching TRBD2 (7 bases). Germline loops: CDR1 SGHTA, CDR2 FQGTGA. The CDR3 has 20 residues. V lost 5 bases and J 5 bases, leaving 31 bases between the germline ends. CDR3 nucleotides: TGTGCCAGCAGCCTCAACTGGGGGCTAGCGGCAGATGGAGAACACAATGAGCAGTTCTTC. This sequence encodes CASSLNWGLAADGEHNEQFF.

The chain uses TRBV30 and TRBJ1-2; D may be TRBD1 (6 bases). In germline, CDR1 is GTSNPN, CDR2 SVGIG (reference sequence). This CDR3 region has 14 residues. Trimming took off 5 bases at V and 7 bases at J, with 20 bases between the two ends. The CDR3 protein is CAWEEPWGAGGYTF. The CDR3 region has the DNA TGTGCCTGGGAGGAACCCTGGGGGGCGGGTGGCTACACCTTC.